The 15 T cell receptor beta chains listed next were all sequenced from one sample in a study of blood T cell repertoires in COVID-19. Measured with immunoSEQ multiplex PCR; TCRdb has only the in-frame clones, and not every one. This table has 130,000 to 150,000 clones, approximately 79% appearing once. Material: peripheral blood. These receptors all stem from a man aged 45-65 years with active or convalescent COVID-19.

This clone was observed a handful of times. The junction does not match germline at one end; this may be a read error. The chain couples TRBV19 to TRBJ2-7; TRBD1 is a possible D gene (6 bases). The CDR3 totals 14 residues. Germline V CDR1 and CDR2: LNHDA, SQIVND (reference sequence). The DNA for the CDR3 is TGTGCCAGTAGTATCGACAGGCGCTCCCACGAGCAGTACTTC. It codes for CASSIDRRSHEQYF.

In its sample, this clone was seen many times. This chain connects TRBV12-2 to TRBJ2-3; no check of the table's D call, TRBD2, against the DNA was made. TRBV12-2 is described as a pseudogene. The CDR3 length is 14 residues. CDR3 in DNA: TGTGCAAGTCGCTTAGCCTGGAGGGCAGATACGCAGTATTTT. It yields the protein CASRLAWRADTQYF.

The rearrangement uses TRBV3-1 (or the pseudogene TRBV3-2) and TRBJ2-3; TRBD2 matches at 9 bases. Germline CDR1 and CDR2: LGHDT and YNNKEL (reference sequence). After removal of 3 bases from V and 2 bases from J, the junction contained 21 bases not matched to a gene. This CDR3 comprises 21 residues. CDR3 region: CASSHRRGRTSEGLATDTQYF. As DNA, the CDR3 is TGTGCCAGCAGCCACCGAAGGGGGAGGACTAGCGAGGGTCTAGCCACAGATACGCAGTATTTT.

The rearrangement uses TRBV29-1 and TRBJ2-5, with D possibly TRBD1 on 6 matching bases. CDR1 is SQVTM and CDR2 is ANQGSEA in the germline V gene. CDR3 length equals 11 residues. Trimming removed 7 bases from V and 4 bases from J, with 10 bases in between. The CDR3 protein is CSEGQRETQYF. Written as DNA, the CDR3 is TGCAGCGAAGGACAGCGAGAGACCCAGTACTTC.

DNA for the CDR3: TGTGCCAGCACCCTCAGAACCGGGGAGCTGTTTTTT. Its protein is CASTLRTGELFF. The chain carries TRBV21-1 and TRBJ2-2; TRBD1 reflects the table's D call only, with no check against the DNA. TRBV21-1 is a listed pseudogene. This CDR3 is built from 12 residues.

The chain uses TRBV6-5 and TRBJ1-5, with D tentatively TRBD1 (5 bases). Germline CDR1 reads MNHEY; CDR2 reads SVGAGI. There are 14 residues in the CDR3. V gave up 4 bases and J gave up 4 bases, with 11 bases separating them. The CDR3 protein is CASSSRQPNQPQHF. The DNA of the CDR3 is TGTGCCAGCAGTTCCAGACAGCCAAATCAGCCCCAGCATTTT.

The chain links TRBV25-1 to TRBJ2-7; maybe TRBD1 (7 bases). The CDR3 covers 14 residues. Germline V gene data show CDR1 as MGHDK and CDR2 as SYGVNS. Between the trimmed V and J ends, which lost 6 bases and 6 bases, there was a span of 18 bases. CDR3 residues: CASRRDSEWGEQYF. DNA of the CDR3: TGTGCCAGCAGGCGGGACAGCGAATGGGGCGAGCAGTACTTC.

J is TRBJ1-5 and V is TRBV27; D might be TRBD1 (6 bases). The CDR3 is made up of 16 amino acids. Trimming pared 5 bases from V and 1 base from J, leaving 15 bases between. Per germline, CDR1 MNHEY and CDR2 SMNVEV (reference sequence). The CDR3 sequence: CASSPHQGLSNQPQHF. The CDR3 nucleotides are TGTGCCAGCAGTCCCCATCAGGGGTTGAGCAATCAGCCCCAGCATTTT.

This chain links TRBV13 with TRBJ2-3; 12 bases agree with TRBD2. Germline trimming cut 5 bases from V and 4 bases from J; bases unmatched to any gene: 10. From germline, CDR1 is PRHDT and CDR2 FYEKMQ (reference sequence). CDR3 length: 17 residues. CDR3 in amino acids: CASSGRTSGIGADTQYF. CDR3 coding DNA: TGTGCCAGCAGCGGGAGGACTAGCGGGATTGGTGCAGATACGCAGTATTTT.

The rearrangement uses TRBV27 and TRBJ1-6, with D uncertain. Per germline, CDR1 MNHEY and CDR2 SMNVEV (reference sequence). The CDR3 contains 13 residues. Trimming shortened V by 3 bases and J by 6 bases, and 6 bases separated the two germline ends. CDR3 nucleotide sequence: TGTGCCAGCAGTTTGCTCAGTAATTCACCCCTCCACTTT. Encoded protein: CASSLLSNSPLHF.

The chain recombines TRBV12-3 or TRBV12-4 with TRBJ2-7; a weak D match, TRBD1 (6 bases). V was trimmed by 2 bases and J by 7 bases, leaving 12 bases between them. The CDR3 loop spans 13 amino acids. The CDR3 reads CASSLNRAGEQYF. CDR3 DNA: TGTGCCAGCAGTTTAAACAGGGCAGGGGAGCAGTACTTC.

Comments on this clone: This specimen includes other DNA sequences encoding the same CDR3. CDR3 coding DNA: TGTGCCAGCAGTTTATCCTGGAGCTCCTACGAGCAGTACTTC. The encoded protein is CASSLSWSSYEQYF. This chain joins TRBV27 and TRBJ2-7; D uncertain. CDR1 is MNHEY, CDR2 SMNVEV, per germline (reference sequence). Trimming cost V 0 bases and J 0 bases, with 6 bases left between them. The CDR3 has 14 amino acids.

This clone was seen a single time. The V and J genes are TRBV11-2 and TRBJ2-1, with 7 nucleotides matching TRBD2. CDR3 length: 14 residues. With V trimmed by 2 bases and J by 3 bases, 1 base remained unmatched. Per the germline V gene, CDR1 is SGHAT and CDR2 is FQNNGV. CDR3 DNA sequence: TGTGCCAGCAGCTTAAGCGGGGACTACAATGAGCAGTTCTTC. It translates to CASSLSGDYNEQFF. Filled out from reference TRBV11-2 and TRBJ2-1, the complete variable domain reads EAGVAQSPRYKIIEKRQSVAFWCNPISGHATLYWYQQILGQGPKLLIQFQNNGVVDDSQLPKDRFSAERLKGVDSTLKIQPAKLEDSAVYLCASSLSGDYNEQFFGPGTRLTVL.

In its sample, this clone was seen once. The chain recombines TRBV19 with TRBJ2-1, with 8 bases identical to TRBD1. Germline-derived CDR1 and CDR2 are LNHDA and SQIVND (reference sequence). The length of the CDR3 is 15 residues. Trimming cost V 4 bases and J 8 bases; bases outside gene matches: 10. The DNA for the CDR3 is TGTGCCAGTAGTAGCCAGGGGGCTCAGCCCCATGAGCAGTTCTTC. Protein sequence: CASSSQGAQPHEQFF.

The V and J genes are TRBV9 and TRBJ2-1; 7 nucleotides line up with TRBD2. Germline lookup yields CDR1 SGDLS and CDR2 YYNGEE. The CDR3 has 17 amino acids. The J segment lost 9 bases and the V segment lost 4 bases, leaving 19 bases of the junction unmatched. The CDR3 loop reads CASSIRGMGEGEREQFF. The CDR3 DNA reads as TGTGCCAGCAGCATTCGAGGGATGGGGGAGGGCGAACGTGAGCAGTTCTTC.